What follows are 18 T cell receptor beta chains derived from one specimen sequenced in a study of blood T cell repertoires in COVID-19 (dated by TCRdb to the early 2020s). Library prep was done by the immunoSEQ multiplex PCR assay. Imported from immuneACCESS, the table was reduced by TCRdb to in-frame sequences with V and J called. These copies leave out some clones; in studies compared against another copy, an unresolved V gene accounts for under half, and the cause of the remainder is not known. This sample gives 70,000 or so clones in total; 90% of them show up just once. The top ten hold over 4% of the sample. Sequenced sample: peripheral blood. The receptors here all came from a woman younger than 35 with acute or convalescent COVID-19.

V gene TRBV12-3 or TRBV12-4 combines with J gene TRBJ1-3; 7 nucleotides agree with TRBD1. Trimming at V came to 6 bases and at J to 4 bases, leaving 3 bases not matched to a gene. The CDR3 has 13 residues. CDR3 nucleotide sequence: TGTGCCAGCAGGAGGACAGGCGGAAACACCATATATTTT. Amino acids: CASRRTGGNTIYF.

This chain uses TRBV18 with TRBJ2-6; the match to TRBD1 covers 10 bases. V shed 4 bases, J shed 0 bases, and the junction held 6 bases outside the gene matches. This CDR3 has 18 residues. Germline CDR1 and CDR2: KGHSH and LQKENI. The DNA for the CDR3 is TGTGCCAGCTCACGTGGACAGGGGGGCCTCTCTGGGGCCAACGTCCTGACTTTC. Translation gives CASSRGQGGLSGANVLTF.

V and J are TRBV18 and TRBJ1-2; D remains ambiguous. The CDR3 has 15 amino acids. Trimming cost V 3 bases and J 7 bases, with 18 bases left between them. Germline assignment: CDR1 KGHSH and CDR2 LQKENI. For the CDR3, the DNA is TGTGCCAGCTCACCCCCAGGCTGGGAGGGTTCTGGCTACACCTTC. Protein sequence: CASSPPGWEGSGYTF.

The rearrangement joins TRBV6-5 to TRBJ1-1; D may be TRBD1 (5 bases). This CDR3 contains 14 residues. Germline assignment: CDR1 MNHEY and CDR2 SVGAGI. The V gene lost 9 bases and the J gene lost 1 base, with 15 bases spanning the gap. The DNA for the CDR3 is TGTGCCAGTGCCCCGACAGCGCGGAACACTGAAGCTTTCTTT. Protein product: CASAPTARNTEAFF.

The chain recombines TRBV6-5 with TRBJ2-3; TRBD1 matches 11 bases. CDR1 MNHEY and CDR2 SVGAGI come from the germline V gene. The CDR3 is 15 amino acids. V shed 10 bases and J 2 bases; nucleotides not matched to a gene: 8. CDR3 nucleotide sequence: TGTGCCATCCACAGGACAGGGGGCCTCACAGATACGCAGTATTTT. The encoded protein is CAIHRTGGLTDTQYF.

The rearrangement joins TRBV9 to TRBJ1-2, with D unclear. Germline V gives CDR1 SGDLS, CDR2 YYNGEE. Trimming pared 0 bases from V and 0 bases from J, leaving 9 bases between. The CDR3 has 15 residues. The CDR3 protein is CASSVGSGSNYGYTF. The CDR3, as DNA: TGTGCCAGCAGCGTAGGGTCAGGATCTAACTATGGCTACACCTTC.

This sequence joins TRBV4-3 and TRBJ1-2; 8 nucleotides align to TRBD1. The CDR3 is 14 residues long. The V gene's germline CDR1 is LGHNA and CDR2 YSLEER. Unmatched junction bases numbered 6, after V lost 1 base and J lost 8 bases. The CDR3 bases are TGCGCCAGCAGCCAAGGGACAGGGAGTAAAGGCTACACCTTC. Translation gives CASSQGTGSKGYTF.

The chain uses TRBV4-1 and TRBJ2-5; no clear D. V gave up 0 bases and J gave up 2 bases, with 7 bases separating them. CDR1 and CDR2 (germline): MGHRA, YSYEKL. This CDR3 spans 14 amino acids. The CDR3 DNA reads as TGCGCCAGCAGCCAAGAGGCTCTTCAAGAGACCCAGTACTTC. The encoded protein is CASSQEALQETQYF.

The chain joins TRBV18 to TRBJ2-1; D may be TRBD1 (6 bases). From germline, CDR1 is KGHSH and CDR2 LQKENI. The ends were cut back, 0 bases at V and 6 bases at J, with 12 bases in the middle. The CDR3 covers 15 residues. For the CDR3, the DNA is TGTGCCAGCTCACCACCGGACAGACTATTCAATGAGCAGTTCTTC. Protein sequence: CASSPPDRLFNEQFF.

This clone was counted between two and nine times. The chain employs TRBV3-1 (or the pseudogene TRBV3-2) and TRBJ1-2; TRBD1 is a possible D gene (5 bases). The CDR3 consists of 14 residues. Per germline, CDR1 LGHDT and CDR2 YNNKEL (reference sequence). V lost 5 bases and J 6 bases, leaving 16 bases between the germline ends. CDR3 loop: CASSFDSPRNGYTF. The CDR3 nucleotides are TGTGCCAGCAGCTTTGACAGCCCAAGGAATGGCTACACCTTC.

The chain couples TRBV18 to TRBJ1-2, with TRBD1 matching 7 bases. The CDR3 loop spans 13 amino acids. Germline trimming cut 3 bases from V and 7 bases from J; bases unmatched to any gene: 5. Germline values: CDR1 KGHSH, CDR2 LQKENI. This CDR3 reads CASSPRDRSGYTF. DNA of the CDR3: TGTGCCAGCTCACCCCGGGACAGAAGTGGCTACACCTTC. The variable domain in full, with the rest retrieved from reference TRBV18 and TRBJ1-2, is NAGVMQNPRHLVRRRGQEARLRCSPMKGHSHVYWYRQLPEEGLKFMVYLQKENIIDESGMPKERFSAEFPKEGPSILRIQQVVRGDSAAYFCASSPRDRSGYTFGSGTRLTVV.

The chain has TRBV7-9 and TRBJ1-1, with 10 bases identical to TRBD1. The CDR3 totals 15 residues. The V and J ends lost 5 bases and 2 bases, in that order; junction bases with no gene match: 5. Germline V lookup: CDR1 SEHNR, CDR2 FQNEAQ (reference sequence). CDR3 nucleotide sequence: TGTGCCAGCAGCGGACAGGGGGGAAAAAACACTGAAGCTTTCTTT. Residues: CASSGQGGKNTEAFF.

This chain connects TRBV7-8 to TRBJ1-1; D is uncertain. V was shortened by 1 base and J by 1 base, with 4 bases between the two germline ends. This CDR3 contains 13 residues. The germline CDR1 and CDR2 sequences are SGHVS and FQNEAQ. CDR3 DNA sequence: TGTGCCAGCAGCTTAGGGCAGAACACTGAAGCTTTCTTT. Its translation is CASSLGQNTEAFF.

This sequence joins TRBV19 and TRBJ2-3; perhaps TRBD2 as D (6 bases). Germline CDR1 LNHDA, CDR2 SQIVND (reference sequence). The CDR3 is 16 amino acids. V was trimmed by 3 bases and J by 2 bases, leaving 15 bases between them. The CDR3 is CASSMVTGGDTDTQYF. In nucleotides, the CDR3 is TGTGCCAGTAGTATGGTGACGGGCGGGGACACAGATACGCAGTATTTT.

The chain carries TRBV5-8 and TRBJ1-3, with D perhaps TRBD1 (5 bases). The CDR3 totals 15 residues. CDR1 and CDR2 (germline): SGHTS, YDEGEE. Trimming left V 4 bases short and J 0 bases short, with 11 bases between. The CDR3 is CASSLQTASGNTIYF. CDR3 nucleotides: TGTGCCAGCAGCCTGCAGACAGCCTCTGGAAACACCATATATTTT.

This clone was recorded once. CDR3 in amino acids: CASSLADGGNEKLFF. The CDR3 DNA sequence: TGTGCCAGCAGCTTGGCCGACGGGGGGAATGAAAAACTGTTTTTT. The chain couples TRBV5-6 to TRBJ1-4, with a tentative D call TRBD1 (5 bases). This CDR3 contains 15 residues. Looked up from germline, CDR1 is SGHDT and CDR2 is YYEEEE. V dropped 0 bases and J dropped 5 bases, with 11 bases sitting between them.

J is TRBJ2-3 and V is TRBV7-8; 7 nucleotides line up with TRBD2. With V trimmed by 8 bases and J by 4 bases, 9 bases remained unmatched. CDR1 SGHVS and CDR2 FQNEAQ come from the germline V gene. This CDR3 has 14 amino acids. In nucleotides, the CDR3 is TGTGCCAGCGCTCCTCGGGGGAGGGCAGATACGCAGTATTTT. This codes for CASAPRGRADTQYF. Full variable domain (remainder filled in from reference TRBV7-8 and TRBJ2-3): GAGVSQSPRYKVAKRGQDVALRCDPISGHVSLFWYQQALGQGPEFLTYFQNEAQLDKSGLPSDRFFAERPEGSVSTLKIQRTQQEDSAVYLCASAPRGRADTQYFGPGTRLTVL.

The genes are TRBV5-4 and TRBJ2-1; 7 nucleotides match TRBD1. The junction had 6 bases not matched to a gene; V was cut back by 4 bases and J by 2 bases. The CDR3 totals 15 residues. Per germline, CDR1 SGHNT and CDR2 YYREEE (reference sequence). The CDR3 sequence is CASSDRDRPYNEQFF. CDR3 nucleotides: TGTGCCAGCAGCGACCGGGACAGACCCTACAATGAGCAGTTCTTC.